A single sample gave rise to the 29 T cell receptor beta chains below, sequenced in a study of CXCR3-negative and CXCR3-positive naive CD8 T cells. The authors prepared UMI-labeled TRB cDNA libraries by 5' RACE. TCRdb reprocessed the 5' RACE reads; each CDR3 protein has one entry and no DNA is given. Its listing shows some 130,000 distinct CDR3 sequences. The source material was naive CXCR3- CD8+ T cells from blood. This sample's subset: CD45RO-CCR7+CD27+CD95- naive CD8+ T cells lacking CXCR3 (TNR3-). These TCRs come from a human donor in good health. Some clones in this sample may be carry-over from other donors' samples.

The chain links TRBV5-1 to TRBJ2-5; TCRdb's D call, TRBD1, is unchecked because there is no DNA. The CDR3 loop spans 15 amino acids. The germline V gene encodes CDR1 SGHRS and CDR2 YFSETQ. CDR3: CASSVLGTDRETQYF.

The J gene is TRBJ2-1, the V gene TRBV7-2. The germline V gene encodes CDR1 SGHTA and CDR2 FQGNSA. The CDR3 covers 17 residues. CDR3 protein: CASSLMARGNSYNEQFF.

The chain links TRBV9 to TRBJ2-7. CDR1 and CDR2 from the germline V gene are SGDLS and YYNGEE. This CDR3 comprises 15 residues. CDR3 residues: CASSVSSVTSYEQYF.

CDR3 region: CASSLAGLAGGYEQFF. This chain connects TRBV7-6 to TRBJ2-1; TCRdb returns TRBD2, unconfirmable since there is no DNA. The germline V gene encodes CDR1 SGHVS and CDR2 FNYEAQ. The CDR3 is 16 amino acids.

J is TRBJ2-1 and V is TRBV2; lacking DNA, the TRBD1 call made by TCRdb goes unchecked. Looked up from germline, CDR1 is SNHLY and CDR2 is FYNNEI. The CDR3 loop spans 17 amino acids. The CDR3 region is CASSESFLGTAYNEQFF. Supplemented by reference TRBV2 and TRBJ2-1, the full variable domain reads EPEVTQTPSHQVTQMGQEVILRCVPISNHLYFYWYRQILGQKVEFLVSFYNNEISEKSEIFDDQFSVERPDGSNFTLKIRSTKLEDSAMYFCASSESFLGTAYNEQFFGPGTRLTVL.

The chain couples TRBV4-1 to TRBJ2-3; TCRdb returns TRBD2, unconfirmable since there is no DNA. CDR1 and CDR2 from the germline V gene are MGHRA and YSYEKL. The CDR3 covers 18 residues. CDR3 sequence reads: CASSQDLLLAGPGGEQYF.

V and J are TRBV7-6 and TRBJ1-1; TCRdb's assignment of TRBD1 cannot be checked, as there is no DNA. The CDR3 is 14 amino acids. Germline CDR1 reads SGHVS; CDR2 reads FNYEAQ. CDR3 protein: CASSTRGSNTEAFF.

This CDR3 is CASGDRGRNTEAFF. The chain uses TRBV12-3 or TRBV12-4 and TRBJ1-1; the D call of TRBD1 rests on TCRdb alone, since no DNA is present to check it. The CDR3 loop spans 14 amino acids.

CDR3 region: CASSLPSNSRTDTPYF. The chain is built from TRBV5-5 and TRBJ2-3. Germline loops: CDR1 SGHKS, CDR2 YYEKEE (reference sequence). The CDR3 runs to 16 residues.

The chain is built from TRBV20-1 and TRBJ2-2; TCRdb indicates TRBD2, and absent DNA this call remains unverified. This CDR3 is built from 13 residues. Germline V lookup: CDR1 DFQATT, CDR2 SNEGSKA (reference sequence). The CDR3 is CSARGLDSGELFF.

The CDR3 spells CSARNAGKATYEQYF. The V call is TRBV20-1, the J call TRBJ2-7; no DNA is available, so the TRBD2 call from TCRdb remains unchecked. The germline CDR1 and CDR2 sequences are DFQATT and SNEGSKA (reference sequence). CDR3 size: 15 residues.

The gene calls are TRBV12-3 or TRBV12-4 and TRBJ2-7; TCRdb calls TRBD1, which cannot be checked without DNA. The CDR3 covers 14 residues. The CDR3 sequence is CASTPWGGSYEQYF.

The chain employs TRBV5-1 and TRBJ2-2; the TCRdb D gene call, TRBD2, has no DNA to confirm it. Germline V gene lookup returns CDR1 SGHRS and CDR2 YFSETQ. CDR3 length: 14 residues. CDR3 region: CASSFSSGTGELFF.

The V call is TRBV4-3, the J call TRBJ2-5; TCRdb outputs TRBD1, but without DNA this stays unchecked. The CDR3 spans 16 residues. Germline V lookup: CDR1 LGHNA, CDR2 YSLEER. The CDR3: CASSQDQWDRVETQYF.

The chain carries TRBV29-1 and TRBJ2-1. CDR1 and CDR2 from the germline V gene are SQVTM and ANQGSEA. This CDR3 has 16 amino acids. CDR3 residues: CSVEEWYKAGAHEQFF.

The chain has TRBV6-1 and TRBJ1-5. The V gene's germline CDR1 is MNHNS and CDR2 SASEGT. The CDR3 loop spans 17 amino acids. CDR3 sequence reads: CASSDPKSKGFDQPQHF.

This sequence joins TRBV18 and TRBJ1-6; absent DNA, TCRdb's TRBD1 call cannot be checked. CDR1 and CDR2 (germline): KGHSH, LQKENI. CDR3 length: 15 residues. The CDR3 is CASSPRDTGDSPLHF.

The V and J genes are TRBV20-1 and TRBJ1-5; the TCRdb call, TRBD1, lacks DNA for checking. CDR3 length: 16 amino acids. The germline V gene has CDR1 DFQATT and CDR2 SNEGSKA (reference sequence). CDR3 sequence reads: CSARPLGGSSNQPQHF.

The chain has TRBV27 and TRBJ2-7; TCRdb selects TRBD1, and the lack of DNA leaves this call unchecked. Germline lookup yields CDR1 MNHEY and CDR2 SMNVEV (reference sequence). This CDR3 has 14 residues. The CDR3 protein is CASSPRDGYYEQYF.

The J gene is TRBJ1-1, the V gene TRBV9. This CDR3 comprises 14 residues. The germline CDR1 and CDR2 sequences are SGDLS and YYNGEE. The CDR3 spells CASSVSGLNTEAFF.

This chain uses TRBV29-1 with TRBJ2-3; TCRdb picks TRBD1, but there is no DNA to check that call. CDR1 and CDR2 (germline): SQVTM, ANQGSEA. There are 14 residues in the CDR3. Here the CDR3 reads CSVEQGVQRDTQYF.

This chain links TRBV20-1 with TRBJ2-1; there is no DNA to check the TCRdb D call of TRBD1. From germline, CDR1 is DFQATT and CDR2 SNEGSKA (reference sequence). The CDR3 loop spans 18 amino acids. CDR3 protein: CSASYSGRGHRPYNEQFF.

This sequence joins TRBV29-1 and TRBJ2-2. CDR1 is SQVTM, CDR2 ANQGSEA, per germline. The CDR3 length is 13 residues. CDR3 sequence: CSVGRQNTGELFF.

V gene TRBV29-1 combines with J gene TRBJ2-1. Looked up from germline, CDR1 is SQVTM and CDR2 is ANQGSEA. The CDR3 contains 13 residues. CDR3 in amino acids: CSVEEQSYNEQFF.

The chain uses TRBV6-5 and TRBJ2-3; there is no DNA to check the TCRdb D call of TRBD2. CDR1 is MNHEY and CDR2 is SVGAGI in the germline V gene. The CDR3 runs to 15 residues. The CDR3 is CASSPLAGGTDTQYF.

The chain combines TRBV29-1 with TRBJ2-5; TCRdb returns TRBD1, unconfirmable since there is no DNA. CDR3 length equals 13 residues. Germline V gene lookup returns CDR1 SQVTM and CDR2 ANQGSEA. The CDR3 region is CSGPDPLRETQYF.

This chain connects TRBV14 to TRBJ1-1. Germline CDR1 and CDR2: SGHDN and FVKESK. The CDR3 runs to 13 residues. CDR3 in amino acids: CASRQTQNTEAFF. The entire variable domain, with the rest obtained from reference TRBV14 and TRBJ1-1, is as follows: EAGVTQFPSHSVIEKGQTVTLRCDPISGHDNLYWYRRVMGKEIKFLLHFVKESKQDESGMPNNRFLAERTGGTYSTLKVQPAELEDSGVYFCASRQTQNTEAFFGQGTRLTVV.

This rearrangement joins TRBV12-3 or TRBV12-4 to TRBJ2-1; TCRdb's D gene call, TRBD1, goes unchecked for lack of DNA. The CDR3 loop spans 13 amino acids. This CDR3 is CASTGHPYNEKFF.

The rearrangement links TRBV25-1 to TRBJ2-7; as DNA is missing, the TRBD2 call by TCRdb cannot be tested. Germline V gene lookup returns CDR1 MGHDK and CDR2 SYGVNS. CDR3 length equals 15 residues. CDR3 sequence reads: CASSEWVAGSYEQYF.